The sequence of this T cell receptor (beta chain) was determined in a study of T cell changes during pregnancy in multiple sclerosis. As to this clone: The same CDR3 also results from other DNA sequences found in this sample.

Measured with immunoSEQ multiplex PCR; TCRdb has only the in-frame clones, and not every one. The sample includes some 20,000 clones, approximately 89% of them seen just once. CDR1 is SEHNR and CDR2 is FQNEAQ in the germline V gene (reference sequence). This CDR3 spans 14 amino acids. V lost 1 base and J 4 bases, leaving 10 bases between the germline ends. This TCR derives from a female donor in good health, enrolled as a control in a pregnancy study. The chain employs TRBV7-9 and TRBJ1-1; D perhaps matches TRBD1 (6 bases). Sequences were derived from CD8+ T cells from peripheral blood mononuclear cells, sampled after pregnancy. The CDR3 reads CASSLGTGSTEAFF. Here the CDR3 DNA reads TGTGCCAGCAGCTTAGGCACAGGGTCCACTGAAGCTTTCTTT.